This T cell receptor (beta chain) was found in a study of T-cell reconstitution after alpha-beta-depleted transplantation in children. V gave up 5 bases and J gave up 3 bases; unmatched junction bases: 8. There are 16 residues in the CDR3. Germline V lookup: CDR1 DFQATT, CDR2 SNEGSKA (reference sequence). The TCRbeta library incorporated unique molecular identifiers. TCRdb passed the PCR reads through MiXCR, listing each CDR3 protein once. The sample shows fewer than 400,000 distinct CDR3 sequences, roughly 20% of them seen only once. This receptor was identified in a human donor who donated a stem cell graft to a child with acute myeloid leukemia. The gene calls are TRBV20-1 and TRBJ2-3; 13 nucleotides align to TRBD2. Material: PBMCs from the stem cell graft donor, obtained from the stem cell graft. As DNA, the CDR3 is TGCAGTGCTGGACATCCGGGACTAGCGGGGACAGATACGCAGTATTTT. Translated, it gives CSAGHPGLAGTDTQYF.